This TCR beta chain was sequenced in a study of beta chain features in type 1 diabetes. Study-wide results and limits: Among all four CD4+ subsets, Type 1 diabetes patients had TCRB CDR3s that were moderately but significantly shorter.

CDR1 and CDR2 from the germline V gene are LGHNA and YSLEER. V was shortened by 0 bases and J by 0 bases, with 9 bases between the two germline ends. The CDR3 sequence is 17 residues long. Expressed TCRB transcripts got sequenced, as all isolated RNA was reverse transcribed. The table came from immunoSEQ multiplex PCR; TCRdb's copy has only in-frame clones and leaves some out. The sample contains over 100,000 clones, 16% of which appear only once. This clone was observed at least ten times. Its specificity is unknown. V is TRBV4-3 and J is TRBJ2-6, with D possibly being TRBD1 or TRBD2 (5 bases each). Material: central memory CD4+ T cells from blood. This receptor was obtained from a man in his thirties or forties with type 1 diabetes. In nucleotides, the CDR3 is TGCGCCAGCAGCCAAGAGGCAGGGACCTCTGGGGCCAACGTCCTGACTTTC. It yields the protein CASSQEAGTSGANVLTF.